What follows describes a single T cell receptor (beta chain). Antigen unknown. The sample comes from a study of beta chain features in type 1 diabetes. Findings and limits, study-wide: The study found moderately but significantly shorter TCRB CDR3s in all four CD4+ subsets of Type 1 diabetes patients.

This CDR3 spans 15 amino acids. Looked up from germline, CDR1 is SGHRS and CDR2 is YFSETQ. V dropped 2 bases and J dropped 3 bases, with 11 bases sitting between them. Expressed TCRB transcripts were sequenced because the isolated RNA had all been reverse transcribed beforehand. Method: immunoSEQ multiplex PCR; TCRdb's copy keeps in-frame clones and lacks some. The table lists more than 150,000 clones, approximately 9.1% of them singletons. This receptor was taken from a young woman with type 1 diabetes. Sample: central memory CD4+ T cells from blood. The rearrangement joins TRBV5-1 to TRBJ2-2; perhaps TRBD2 as D (5 bases). CDR3 region: CASSLGSGDTGELFF. The CDR3 DNA reads as TGCGCCAGCAGCTTAGGTTCCGGGGACACCGGGGAGCTGTTTTTT.